A selection of T cell receptor beta chains follows, all from one sample in a study of Ad26.COV2.S vaccination and SARS-CoV-2 variants. Libraries were prepared by immunoSEQ multiplex PCR; TCRdb keeps only in-frame clonotypes and omits some of them. The sample yields 200,000 to 250,000 clones, over 75% seen once. The source material was peripheral blood, sampled in a trial of Ad26.COV2.S vaccine versus placebo. Source of these receptors: a person aged 18 to 59 who received the Ad26.COV2.S COVID-19 vaccine or a placebo. Each CDR3 is given with its conserved first and last residue. The order of the fields is D gene, V gene, J gene, clone size, CDR3 DNA, CDR3 protein. A D gene is named only where the DNA matches it firmly. Where a row states a size, it is once, few, many or the class of an expanded clone; other rows omit it.

d_call: NA; v_call: TRBV4-1; j_call: TRBJ1-5; clone_size: few; cdr3_nt: TGCGCCAGCAGCCAAGATGGGGTTTGGCAGCCCCAGCATTTT; cdr3_aa: CASSQDGVWQPQHF
d_call: TRBD1; v_call: TRBV11-2; j_call: TRBJ2-7; clone_size: NA; cdr3_nt: TGTGCCAGCAGCACAACGGGACAGGGGATCTACGAGCAGTACTTC; cdr3_aa: CASSTTGQGIYEQYF
d_call: TRBD1; v_call: TRBV7-3; j_call: TRBJ1-2; clone_size: NA; cdr3_nt: TGTGCCAGCAGCCCCGACAGGGGCTTTGGCTACACCTTC; cdr3_aa: CASSPDRGFGYTF
d_call: NA; v_call: TRBV6-1; j_call: TRBJ1-5; clone_size: few; cdr3_nt: TGTGCCAGCAGTGAAGTTCCGTTTTATGGGCAGCCCCAGCATTTT; cdr3_aa: CASSEVPFYGQPQHF
d_call: TRBD1; v_call: TRBV6-4; j_call: TRBJ2-1; clone_size: NA; cdr3_nt: TGTGCCAGCAGTGATAAGCCCAGGGGGCTTCCTAGCACCAAGGGCAATGAGCAGTTCTTC; cdr3_aa: CASSDKPRGLPSTKGNEQFF
d_call: TRBD1; v_call: TRBV10-3; j_call: TRBJ2-2; clone_size: NA; cdr3_nt: TGTGCCATCAGGCCCGGACAGGGACACACCGGGGAGCTGTTTTTT; cdr3_aa: CAIRPGQGHTGELFF
d_call: NA; v_call: TRBV18; j_call: TRBJ1-2; clone_size: few; cdr3_nt: TGTGCCAGCTCACAAACCGGGACCGGGAGTGATGGCTACACCTTC; cdr3_aa: CASSQTGTGSDGYTF
d_call: NA; v_call: TRBV6-5; j_call: TRBJ2-7; clone_size: NA; cdr3_nt: TGTGCCAGCAGTTATGGGCAGAGCTACGAGCAGTACTTC; cdr3_aa: CASSYGQSYEQYF
d_call: NA; v_call: TRBV19; j_call: TRBJ2-7; clone_size: NA; cdr3_nt: TGTGCCAGTAGTATCGTAAACAGGGTCTACGAGCAGTACTTC; cdr3_aa: CASSIVNRVYEQYF
d_call: NA; v_call: TRBV19; j_call: TRBJ1-1; clone_size: once; cdr3_nt: TGTGCCAGTAGGGGCGGCCCTTACGCTTTCTTT; cdr3_aa: CASRGGPYAFF
d_call: TRBD2; v_call: TRBV3-1/TRBV3-2; j_call: TRBJ2-5; clone_size: NA; cdr3_nt: TGTGCCAGCTCCAGGAGCGGGGTTCAAGAGACCCAGTACTTC; cdr3_aa: CASSRSGVQETQYF
d_call: NA; v_call: TRBV28; j_call: TRBJ2-7; clone_size: NA; cdr3_nt: TGTGCCAGCAGTTTATTAGGGGCGCGGTACGAGCAGTACTTC; cdr3_aa: CASSLLGARYEQYF
d_call: TRBD2; v_call: TRBV7-9; j_call: TRBJ2-1; clone_size: NA; cdr3_nt: TGTGCCAGCAGCTTAACGGGACTAGGTGGCAATGAGCAGTTCTTC; cdr3_aa: CASSLTGLGGNEQFF
d_call: NA; v_call: TRBV11-2; j_call: TRBJ2-3; clone_size: NA; cdr3_nt: TGTGCCAGCAGCTTTAGCGGAGACCGAACAGATACGCAGTATTTT; cdr3_aa: CASSFSGDRTDTQYF
d_call: NA; v_call: TRBV3-1/TRBV3-2; j_call: TRBJ2-7; clone_size: NA; cdr3_nt: TGTGCCAGCAGGGGGGCGCACAACGAGCAGTACTTC; cdr3_aa: CASRGAHNEQYF
d_call: NA; v_call: TRBV7-3; j_call: TRBJ2-5; clone_size: NA; cdr3_nt: TGTGCCAGCAGCTTGGGGCAGGGTGCGGAGACCCAGTACTTC; cdr3_aa: CASSLGQGAETQYF
d_call: TRBD1; v_call: TRBV7-3; j_call: TRBJ2-1; clone_size: NA; cdr3_nt: TGTGCCAGCAGTTGGGCTGGGACAGGTCATGAGCAGTTCTTC; cdr3_aa: CASSWAGTGHEQFF
d_call: NA; v_call: TRBV13; j_call: TRBJ1-1; clone_size: NA; cdr3_nt: TGTGCCAGCAGCTTAGCGGATTTGACAGGAAAGACTGAAGCTTTCTTT; cdr3_aa: CASSLADLTGKTEAFF
d_call: TRBD2; v_call: TRBV6-5; j_call: TRBJ2-7; clone_size: NA; cdr3_nt: TGTGCCAGCAGAACTAGCGGTGGGGGCCCCTACGAGCAGTACTTC; cdr3_aa: CASRTSGGGPYEQYF
d_call: NA; v_call: TRBV29-1; j_call: TRBJ1-1; clone_size: NA; cdr3_nt: TGCAGCGTTTTCACACCGACAGGAGTGAACACTGAAGCTTTCTTT; cdr3_aa: CSVFTPTGVNTEAFF
d_call: NA; v_call: TRBV3-1/TRBV3-2; j_call: TRBJ2-7; clone_size: NA; cdr3_nt: TGTGCCAGCAGCCAAGATACCCGGAAAGGCCCCTACGAGCAGTACTTC; cdr3_aa: CASSQDTRKGPYEQYF
d_call: NA; v_call: TRBV7-3; j_call: TRBJ2-3; clone_size: NA; cdr3_nt: TGTGCCAGCAGCGGGGGGCCGAGCACAGATACGCAGTATTTT; cdr3_aa: CASSGGPSTDTQYF
d_call: NA; v_call: TRBV4-1; j_call: TRBJ2-4; clone_size: NA; cdr3_nt: TGCGCCAGCAGCCACCCCCGGGGAATTGAGGCGGACCAAAACATTCAGTACTTC; cdr3_aa: CASSHPRGIEADQNIQYF
d_call: NA; v_call: TRBV11-2; j_call: TRBJ2-3; clone_size: once; cdr3_nt: TGTGCCAGCAGCTTAGAGGTGGGAGACAGAGATACGCAGTATTTT; cdr3_aa: CASSLEVGDRDTQYF
d_call: NA; v_call: TRBV27; j_call: TRBJ2-7; clone_size: NA; cdr3_nt: TGTGCCAGCAGTTTAACGAGTCACCCCTCCTACGAGCAGTACTTC; cdr3_aa: CASSLTSHPSYEQYF
d_call: NA; v_call: TRBV5-1; j_call: TRBJ1-1; clone_size: NA; cdr3_nt: TGCGCCAGCAGCTTCGGGGGGCCCTTGAACACTGAAGCTTTCTTT; cdr3_aa: CASSFGGPLNTEAFF
d_call: TRBD2; v_call: TRBV28; j_call: TRBJ2-3; clone_size: NA; cdr3_nt: TGTGCCAGCAGTTTCGTAGCGGGCGAGGCGGGAGATACGCAGTATTTT; cdr3_aa: CASSFVAGEAGDTQYF
d_call: NA; v_call: TRBV30; j_call: TRBJ1-2; clone_size: few; cdr3_nt: TGTGCCTGGATGGCAGCCTATGGCTACACCTTC; cdr3_aa: CAWMAAYGYTF
d_call: TRBD1; v_call: TRBV24-1; j_call: TRBJ2-3; clone_size: NA; cdr3_nt: TGTGCCACCAGTGGAAGAACCAGGACAGGGACCACAGATACGCAGTATTTT; cdr3_aa: CATSGRTRTGTTDTQYF
d_call: NA; v_call: TRBV30; j_call: TRBJ2-7; clone_size: NA; cdr3_nt: TGTGCCTCTCGGGTGGGGGGATACGAGCAGTACTTC; cdr3_aa: CASRVGGYEQYF
d_call: TRBD1; v_call: TRBV4-3; j_call: TRBJ1-4; clone_size: NA; cdr3_nt: TGCGCCAGCAGCCAAGTTGGCAGGGGGCGAGGTAATGAAAAACTGTTTTTT; cdr3_aa: CASSQVGRGRGNEKLFF
d_call: NA; v_call: TRBV18; j_call: TRBJ1-2; clone_size: NA; cdr3_nt: TGTGCCAGCTCACCAACCCAGGGAACTAACTATGGCTACACCTTC; cdr3_aa: CASSPTQGTNYGYTF
d_call: TRBD2; v_call: TRBV18; j_call: TRBJ2-3; clone_size: NA; cdr3_nt: TGTGCCAGCTCACCACCCTACAGCGGGGGGACAGATACGCAGTATTTT; cdr3_aa: CASSPPYSGGTDTQYF
d_call: NA; v_call: TRBV9; j_call: TRBJ1-1; clone_size: NA; cdr3_nt: TGTGCCAGCAGCGGAGGACGGGTGAACACTGAAGCTTTCTTT; cdr3_aa: CASSGGRVNTEAFF
d_call: NA; v_call: TRBV24-1; j_call: TRBJ2-7; clone_size: NA; cdr3_nt: TGTGCCACCAGTGATGCGACGCAGAGCTCCTACGAGCAGTACTTC; cdr3_aa: CATSDATQSSYEQYF
d_call: NA; v_call: TRBV7-9; j_call: TRBJ2-1; clone_size: NA; cdr3_nt: TGTGCCAGCAGCTTCGATGGGAGCGATGAGCAGTTCTTC; cdr3_aa: CASSFDGSDEQFF
d_call: TRBD1; v_call: TRBV28; j_call: TRBJ2-2; clone_size: NA; cdr3_nt: TGTGCCAGCAGTCTCCGACAGGGAAGTCCTGTCGGGGAGCTGTTTTTT; cdr3_aa: CASSLRQGSPVGELFF
d_call: TRBD1; v_call: TRBV28; j_call: TRBJ2-1; clone_size: NA; cdr3_nt: TGTGCCAGCAGCCCCGACAGGGGGACCTACAATGAGCAGTTCTTC; cdr3_aa: CASSPDRGTYNEQFF
d_call: TRBD1; v_call: TRBV6-1; j_call: TRBJ1-5; clone_size: few; cdr3_nt: TGTGCCAGCAGTGAGTCAGGGGGGTATCAGCCCCAGCATTTT; cdr3_aa: CASSESGGYQPQHF
d_call: NA; v_call: TRBV18; j_call: TRBJ1-4; clone_size: NA; cdr3_nt: TGTGCCAGCCAGAACGGGGCAACTAATGAAAAACTGTTTTTT; cdr3_aa: CASQNGATNEKLFF
d_call: TRBD1; v_call: TRBV29-1; j_call: TRBJ1-2; clone_size: few; cdr3_nt: TGCAGCGTCGCCCGGGACAGGGGACAAGGGGGCTACACCTTC; cdr3_aa: CSVARDRGQGGYTF
d_call: NA; v_call: TRBV30; j_call: TRBJ1-6; clone_size: NA; cdr3_nt: TGTGCCTGGACCATGACGTCAGGGAGAAATTCACCCCTCCACTTT; cdr3_aa: CAWTMTSGRNSPLHF
d_call: NA; v_call: TRBV4-3; j_call: TRBJ1-1; clone_size: NA; cdr3_nt: TGCGCCAGCAGCCATGGGGGGGAAGGAGCTTTCTTT; cdr3_aa: CASSHGGEGAFF
d_call: TRBD1; v_call: TRBV3-1/TRBV3-2; j_call: TRBJ1-1; clone_size: NA; cdr3_nt: TGTGCCAGCAGCCAAGATGTGACAGGGGTCCGTGGCACTGAAGCTTTCTTT; cdr3_aa: CASSQDVTGVRGTEAFF
d_call: NA; v_call: TRBV7-3; j_call: TRBJ2-3; clone_size: NA; cdr3_nt: TGTGCCAGCAGCTTAACTGGGCAGGCCCGCACAGATACGCAGTATTTT; cdr3_aa: CASSLTGQARTDTQYF
d_call: NA; v_call: TRBV3-1/TRBV3-2; j_call: TRBJ2-2; clone_size: NA; cdr3_nt: TGTGCCAGCAGCCAGCGGCCGGGGACTCGTACCGGGGAGCTGTTTTTT; cdr3_aa: CASSQRPGTRTGELFF
d_call: TRBD1; v_call: TRBV7-2; j_call: TRBJ1-1; clone_size: NA; cdr3_nt: TGTGCCAGCAGCTTAGATCAGGGGGCCTGGAACACTGAAGCTTTCTTT; cdr3_aa: CASSLDQGAWNTEAFF
d_call: NA; v_call: TRBV30; j_call: TRBJ2-5; clone_size: NA; cdr3_nt: TGTGCCTGGAGTGCCTTACCAATATCCCCCCAGTACTTC; cdr3_aa: CAWSALPISPQYF
d_call: TRBD2; v_call: TRBV3-1/TRBV3-2; j_call: TRBJ2-2; clone_size: once; cdr3_nt: TGTGCCAGCAGCCAACCCCGGGGGACTAGCGGGAGATTTGGCGGGGAGCTGTTTTTT; cdr3_aa: CASSQPRGTSGRFGGELFF
d_call: NA; v_call: TRBV4-2; j_call: TRBJ2-2; clone_size: NA; cdr3_nt: TGTGCCAGCAGCCCTATACTCGGCAGGTTGAACACCGGGGAGCTGTTTTTT; cdr3_aa: CASSPILGRLNTGELFF
d_call: NA; v_call: TRBV30; j_call: TRBJ1-6; clone_size: NA; cdr3_nt: TGTGCCTGGAGTGTACGTGGGGGTTATAATTCACCCCTCCACTTT; cdr3_aa: CAWSVRGGYNSPLHF
d_call: NA; v_call: TRBV3-1/TRBV3-2; j_call: TRBJ1-6; clone_size: NA; cdr3_nt: TGTGCCAGCAGCCCCAGTGGGGGGAAGAATTCACCCCTCCACTTT; cdr3_aa: CASSPSGGKNSPLHF
d_call: TRBD1; v_call: TRBV6-5; j_call: TRBJ1-2; clone_size: NA; cdr3_nt: TGTGCCAGCTCCGTCTCGGACAGGGGCGCATATGGCTACACCTTC; cdr3_aa: CASSVSDRGAYGYTF
d_call: TRBD1; v_call: TRBV6-2/TRBV6-3; j_call: TRBJ2-7; clone_size: NA; cdr3_nt: TGTGCCAGCAGTTTGACCGGGACAGGTCCCTACGAGCAGTACTTC; cdr3_aa: CASSLTGTGPYEQYF